This T cell receptor beta chain came from a study of T cells in localized non-small cell lung cancer. Clones were sequenced by immunoSEQ multiplex PCR, and TCRdb holds only the in-frame ones, with some missing. The sample includes roughly 40,000 clones, around 83% seen only once; the top ten take around 7.9%. Points from the study as a whole: A median of roughly 55 of the top 100 tumor clones appeared in adjacent lung, which was paired and uninvolved.

In this sample, this clone turned up a few times. Its target is unknown. Germline CDR1 LGHNA, CDR2 YNFKEQ. The CDR3 length is 15 residues. V was pared by 0 bases and J by 3 bases, with 11 bases between. The TCR originated in a man aged 35 to 69 with stage II lung adenocarcinoma. Sequencing used PBMCs, obtained before any cancer treatment. The chain joins TRBV4-2 to TRBJ1-2; tentative D call: TRBD1 (6 bases). This CDR3 reads CASSQDAGADYGYTF. In nucleotides, the CDR3 is TGTGCCAGCAGCCAAGACGCAGGGGCCGACTATGGCTACACCTTC.